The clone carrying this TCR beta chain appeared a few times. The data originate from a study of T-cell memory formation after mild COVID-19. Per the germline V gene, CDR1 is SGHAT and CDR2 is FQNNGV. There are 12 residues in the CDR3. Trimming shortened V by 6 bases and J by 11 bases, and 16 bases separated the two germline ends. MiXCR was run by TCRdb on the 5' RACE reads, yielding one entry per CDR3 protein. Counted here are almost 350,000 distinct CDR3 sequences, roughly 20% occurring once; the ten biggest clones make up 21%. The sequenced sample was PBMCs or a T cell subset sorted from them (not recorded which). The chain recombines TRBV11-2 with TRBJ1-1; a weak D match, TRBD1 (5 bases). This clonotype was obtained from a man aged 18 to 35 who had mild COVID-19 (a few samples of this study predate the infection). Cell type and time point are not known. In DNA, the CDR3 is TGTGCCAGCAGAACCGACAGCCTGAGTGCTTTCTTT. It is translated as CASRTDSLSAFF.